These T cell receptor beta chains were read from a single sample in a study of blood T cell repertoires in COVID-19. TCRdb's table, derived via immunoSEQ multiplex PCR, lists solely in-frame clones and lacks some. The table lists more than 85,000 clones, roughly 79% of them singletons, with over 35% in the top ten. Sequencing used peripheral blood. These receptors originate from an elderly man with acute or convalescent COVID-19. Each CDR3 is given with its conserved first and last residue. Each record gives: clone size, J gene, D gene, V gene, CDR3 DNA, CDR3 protein. D genes are given only for firm matches. A row's size may be missing; if present it is once, few, many or a size class.

>.|TRBJ1-4|.|TRBV6-2/TRBV6-3
TGTGCCAGCAGTTCTGAGGGTGCAACTAATGAAAAACTGTTTTTT
CASSSEGATNEKLFF
>.|TRBJ1-1|.|TRBV5-6
TGTGCCAGCAGCTCCGGGTTAAACACTGAAGCTTTCTTT
CASSSGLNTEAFF
>once|TRBJ2-1|.|TRBV5-4
TGTGCCAGCAGCTTGACTGAAGTCAACGAGCAGTTCTTC
CASSLTEVNEQFF
>.|TRBJ2-7|.|TRBV28
TGTGCCAGCAGTCTAGAGTTGTGGGGGAGGAGCTCCTACGAGCAGTACTTC
CASSLELWGRSSYEQYF
>few|TRBJ1-5|.|TRBV19
TGTGCCAGTAGTCTCGACTCCTATCCTAATCAGCCCCAGCATTTT
CASSLDSYPNQPQHF
>once|TRBJ2-3|TRBD1|TRBV6-6
TGTGCCAGCAGTCGGCGCCTTGGGACAGCCCCCACAGATACGCAGTATTTT
CASSRRLGTAPTDTQYF
>.|TRBJ2-2|TRBD1|TRBV2
TGTGCCAGCAGTGAAGGACCGGGACAGGGATTTTTTTACGACACCGGGGAGCTGTTTTTT
CASSEGPGQGFFYDTGELFF
>.|TRBJ1-5|.|TRBV3-1/TRBV3-2
TGTGCCAGCAGCCAAGACGGCGGGGGGAACGGGCCCCAGCATTTT
CASSQDGGGNGPQHF
>once|TRBJ2-1|.|TRBV4-3
TGCGCCAGCAGCCAAGGTTCTAGCGTCAGCTCCTACAATGAGCAGTTCTTC
CASSQGSSVSSYNEQFF
>few|TRBJ2-7|.|TRBV7-2
TGTGCCAGCAGCTCCTCCCTTCTCGAGCAGTACTTC
CASSSSLLEQYF
>once|TRBJ2-1|TRBD1|TRBV9
TGTGCCAGCAGCGGTCTAGGGACAGGGAGGTACAATGAGCAGTTCTTC
CASSGLGTGRYNEQFF
>.|TRBJ1-1|TRBD1|TRBV18
TGTGCCAGCTCACCCAGGGGGGCGATGAACACTGAAGCTTTCTTT
CASSPRGAMNTEAFF
>.|TRBJ2-3|.|TRBV4-1
TGCGCCAGCAGCCAAGTAGGCCTAGAGTTTGATACGCAGTATTTT
CASSQVGLEFDTQYF
>once|TRBJ1-2|TRBD1|TRBV5-8
TGTGCCAGCAGCTTAGAGGGGGCAGCTAACTATGGCTACACCTTC
CASSLEGAANYGYTF
>.|TRBJ2-2|.|TRBV30
TGTGCCTGGAGCCAGGGGTTACGGAACACCGGGGAGCTGTTTTTT
CAWSQGLRNTGELFF
>.|TRBJ1-1|.|TRBV7-9
TGTGCCAGCAGCTTAGCAGGGGATACGGAAGCTTTCTTT
CASSLAGDTEAFF
>.|TRBJ1-5|.|TRBV18
TGTGCCAGCTCATCCTGGGGTGGGGCGAAGGCCCAGCATTTT
CASSSWGGAKAQHF
>.|TRBJ2-1|.|TRBV5-1
TGCGCCAGCAGCTCGACAGTTCCCAGCTCCTACAATGAGCAGTTCTTC
CASSSTVPSSYNEQFF
>few|TRBJ2-1|.|TRBV19
TGTGCCAGTAGTAGGACTGGATCTAACAATGAGCAGTTCTTC
CASSRTGSNNEQFF
>.|TRBJ1-4|TRBD1|TRBV4-3
TGCGCCAGCAGCCAGACACAGGGGGCTAATGAAAAACTGTTTTTT
CASSQTQGANEKLFF
>.|TRBJ2-7|TRBD2|TRBV11-2
TGTGCCAGCAGCTTAAGCGGGAGTGCGTACGAGCAGTACTTC
CASSLSGSAYEQYF
>.|TRBJ2-3|.|TRBV11-3
TGTGCCAGCAGCTTAGAGACGGGTGCGTTTGATACGCAGTATTTT
CASSLETGAFDTQYF
>.|TRBJ2-3|.|TRBV5-1
TGCGCCAGCAGCTTGGCGCCGTTAGGAGGCACAGATACGCAGTATTTT
CASSLAPLGGTDTQYF
>.|TRBJ2-7|.|TRBV30
TGTGCCTGGAGTGAACAGGGAGGGCCCTACGAGCAGTACTTC
CAWSEQGGPYEQYF
>.|TRBJ2-7|TRBD1|TRBV24-1
TGTGCCACCAGTGATCCGGACAGGGACGAGCAGTACTTC
CATSDPDRDEQYF
>.|TRBJ1-4|TRBD1|TRBV28
TGTGCCAGCAGTCCCCAGGGGGCAACTAATGAAAAACTGTTTTTT
CASSPQGATNEKLFF
>few|TRBJ1-2|TRBD1|TRBV10-1
TGCGCCAGCAGTCGCCGCCAGGGGGCGCAGGGCTACACCTTC
CASSRRQGAQGYTF
>.|TRBJ1-2|.|TRBV11-2
TGTGCCAGCAGCGTACAGGGTCTTGGTGGCTACACCTTC
CASSVQGLGGYTF
>.|TRBJ1-2|.|TRBV14
TGTGCCAGCAGCCGCAGGAATGCTAACTATGGCTACACCTTC
CASSRRNANYGYTF
>.|TRBJ1-4|.|TRBV28
TGTGCCAGCAGTCGCCCCACAGGGTTTGGAAATGAAAAACTGTTTTTT
CASSRPTGFGNEKLFF
>.|TRBJ1-2|TRBD1|TRBV3-1/TRBV3-2
TGTGCCAGCAGCCGAGAGGGGGCGAGGGGCTACACCTTC
CASSREGARGYTF
>.|TRBJ2-1|.|TRBV12-3/TRBV12-4
TGTGCCAGCAGTTTTCAGAGGTTAAATGAGCAGTTCTTC
CASSFQRLNEQFF
>.|TRBJ2-3|TRBD2|TRBV5-1
TGCGCCAGCAGCTTACTAGCGGGAGCTAGCACAGATACGCAGTATTTT
CASSLLAGASTDTQYF
>.|TRBJ2-2|TRBD1|TRBV6-5
TGTGCCAGCAGTCGACAGGGATCCGGGGAGCTGTTTTTT
CASSRQGSGELFF
>.|TRBJ2-2|TRBD1|TRBV5-1
TGCGCCAGCAGCTTGATGGGCGACAGGGTTAGGACCGGGGAGCTGTTTTTT
CASSLMGDRVRTGELFF
>few|TRBJ1-4|.|TRBV18
TGTGCCAGCTCACCACTAGCAACTAATGAAAAACTGTTTTTT
CASSPLATNEKLFF
>once|TRBJ2-3|.|TRBV30
TGTGCCTGGAATACAGGGAATGACTTCACAGATACGCAGTATTTT
CAWNTGNDFTDTQYF
>.|TRBJ2-3|TRBD2|TRBV19
TGTGCCAGTAGGTATGACTCGACTAGCGGGAGGACAGATACGCAGTATTTT
CASRYDSTSGRTDTQYF
>.|TRBJ2-1|TRBD2|TRBV5-4
TGTGCCAGCAGCCCCAGCGGGAGAGGGAATGAGCAGTTCTTC
CASSPSGRGNEQFF
>.|TRBJ1-5|TRBD1|TRBV4-3
TGCGCCAGCAGCCAAGATTTGGACAGGGGGCCTTATAGCAATCAGCCCCAGCATTTT
CASSQDLDRGPYSNQPQHF
>.|TRBJ1-3|.|TRBV12-3/TRBV12-4
TGTGCCAGCAGTTCCGGGACACCCTACACCATATATTTT
CASSSGTPYTIYF